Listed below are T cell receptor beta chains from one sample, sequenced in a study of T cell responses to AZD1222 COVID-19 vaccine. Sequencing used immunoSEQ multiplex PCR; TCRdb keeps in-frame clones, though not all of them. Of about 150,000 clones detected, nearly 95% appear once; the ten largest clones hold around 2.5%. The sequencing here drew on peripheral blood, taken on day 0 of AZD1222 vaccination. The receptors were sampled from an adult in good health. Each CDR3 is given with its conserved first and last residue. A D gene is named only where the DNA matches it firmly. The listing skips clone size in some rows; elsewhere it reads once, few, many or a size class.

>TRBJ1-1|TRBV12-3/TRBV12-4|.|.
CASSLGPNTEAFF
TGTGCCAGCAGTTTAGGACCTAACACTGAAGCTTTCTTT
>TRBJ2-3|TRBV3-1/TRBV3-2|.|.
CASSQGFPYTDTQYF
TGTGCCAGCAGCCAAGGGTTTCCATACACAGATACGCAGTATTTT
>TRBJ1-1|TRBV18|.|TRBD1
CASSPRGTVNTEAFF
TGTGCCAGCTCACCAAGGGGGACAGTGAACACTGAAGCTTTCTTT
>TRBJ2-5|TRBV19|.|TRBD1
CASSTGDRAVKTQYF
TGTGCCAGTAGTACAGGGGACAGGGCGGTGAAGACCCAGTACTTC
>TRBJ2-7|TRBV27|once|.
CASSPAPGTPTYEQYF
TGTGCCAGCAGTCCCGCCCCCGGGACACCTACCTACGAGCAGTACTTC
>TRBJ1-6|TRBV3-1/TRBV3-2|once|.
CASSPRGVDSPLHF
TGTGCCAGCAGCCCGCGAGGGGTCGATTCACCCCTCCACTTT
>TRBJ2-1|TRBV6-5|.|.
CASSSLDMYNEQFF
TGTGCCAGCAGTTCCCTAGACATGTACAATGAGCAGTTCTTC
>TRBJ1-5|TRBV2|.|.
CASSVNRDGNQPQHF
TGTGCCAGCAGCGTAAACCGGGACGGGAATCAGCCCCAGCATTTT
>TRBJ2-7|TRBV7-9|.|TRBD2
CASSLVASGDYEQYF
TGTGCCAGCAGCTTAGTGGCTAGCGGGGATTACGAGCAGTACTTC
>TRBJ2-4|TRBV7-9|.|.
CASSLGTPGQKNIQYF
TGTGCCAGCAGCTTAGGTACCCCGGGACAAAAAAACATTCAGTACTTC
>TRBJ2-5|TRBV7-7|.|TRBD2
CASSSGGGLETQYF
TGTGCCAGCAGCTCGGGGGGGGGTTTGGAGACCCAGTACTTC
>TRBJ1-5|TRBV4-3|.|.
CASSQDFNQPQHF
TGCGCCAGCAGCCAAGATTTCAATCAGCCCCAGCATTTT
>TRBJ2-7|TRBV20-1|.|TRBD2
CSASRSGSIRREQYF
TGCAGTGCTAGTCGCAGCGGGAGCATACGGCGCGAGCAGTACTTC
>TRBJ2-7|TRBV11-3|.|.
CASSLEPHYEQYF
TGTGCCAGCAGCTTAGAACCCCACTACGAGCAGTACTTC
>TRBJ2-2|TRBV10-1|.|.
CASSVRPNTGELFF
TGCGCCAGCAGTGTCCGGCCTAACACCGGGGAGCTGTTTTTT
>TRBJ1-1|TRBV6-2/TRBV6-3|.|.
CASSSQGGTEAFF
TGTGCCAGCAGTTCCCAGGGCGGCACTGAAGCTTTCTTT
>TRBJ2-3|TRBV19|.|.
CASSILAWSKADTQYF
.
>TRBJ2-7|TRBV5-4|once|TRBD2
CASSRGGSGDIREQYF
TGTGCCAGCAGCCGCGGCGGTAGCGGGGACATACGAGAGCAGTACTTC
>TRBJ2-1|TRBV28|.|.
CASSFGNRYNEQFF
TGTGCCAGCAGTTTTGGCAACAGGTACAATGAGCAGTTCTTC
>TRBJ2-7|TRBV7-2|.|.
CASSLASGPDEQYF
TGTGCCAGCAGCTTAGCATCAGGACCGGACGAGCAGTACTTC
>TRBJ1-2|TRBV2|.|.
CASRIGKYGYTF
TGTGCCAGCAGAATAGGGAAGTATGGCTACACCTTC
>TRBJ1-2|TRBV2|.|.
CASSEMRQAAREYTF
TGTGCCAGCAGTGAAATGCGACAGGCAGCTAGGGAATACACCTTC
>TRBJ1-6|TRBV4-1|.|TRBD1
CASSQVSGTVNSPLHF
TGCGCCAGCAGCCAAGTTTCCGGGACAGTTAATTCACCCCTCCACTTT
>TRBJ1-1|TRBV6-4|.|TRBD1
CASSDSTGFSAEAFF
TGTGCCAGCAGTGACTCGACAGGGTTTAGTGCTGAAGCTTTCTTT
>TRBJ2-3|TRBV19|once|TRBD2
CASSYRGGAGGTDTQYF
TGTGCCAGTAGTTATCGCGGGGGGGCCGGGGGGACAGATACGCAGTATTTT
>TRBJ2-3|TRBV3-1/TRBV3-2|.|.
CASSPSVPTDTQYF
TGTGCCAGCAGCCCTAGTGTCCCCACCGATACGCAGTATTTT
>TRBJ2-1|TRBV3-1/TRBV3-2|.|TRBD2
CASSQVLAGVYEQFF
TGTGCCAGCAGCCAAGTCCTAGCGGGGGTGTATGAGCAGTTCTTC
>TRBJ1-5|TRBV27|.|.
CASSPRHAINQPQHF
TGTGCCAGCAGTCCCCGACATGCTATCAATCAGCCCCAGCATTTT
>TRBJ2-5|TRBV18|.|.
CASSPGGGETQYF
TGTGCCAGCTCACCAGGCGGCGGGGAGACCCAGTACTTC
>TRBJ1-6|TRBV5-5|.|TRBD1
CASSWGTGGSYNSPLHF
TGTGCCAGCAGCTGGGGGACAGGGGGGTCCTATAATTCACCCCTCCACTTT
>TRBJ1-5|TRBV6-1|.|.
CASSEGSWDSNQPQHF
TGTGCCAGCAGTGAAGGGAGTTGGGACAGCAATCAGCCCCAGCATTTT
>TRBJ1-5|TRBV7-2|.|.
CASSLFQGPNQPQHF
TGTGCCAGCAGCTTATTCCAGGGCCCCAATCAGCCCCAGCATTTT
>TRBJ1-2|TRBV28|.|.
CASSLVNYGYTF
TGTGCCAGCAGTTTAGTCAACTATGGCTACACCTTC
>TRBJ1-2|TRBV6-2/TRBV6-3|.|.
CASTPLGFGNYGYTF
TGTGCCAGCACCCCCCTGGGGTTTGGTAACTATGGCTACACCTTC
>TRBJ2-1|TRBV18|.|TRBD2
CASSPLLAGDNEQFF
TGTGCCAGCTCACCACTTCTAGCGGGGGACAATGAGCAGTTCTTC